The rows below give T cell receptor beta chains drawn from one sample of a study of CD8 T cells in ankylosing spondylitis. TCRdb independently ran MiXCR on the 5' RACE reads; one entry per CDR3 protein. Here the sample spans approximately 350,000 distinct CDR3 sequences, around 15% being singletons. Material for sequencing was blood, either unsorted or a sorted T cell fraction (not recorded which). These receptors were taken from a male donor with ankylosing spondylitis or in good health (not recorded which). CDR3s include the opening cysteine and the closing phenylalanine or tryptophan. D genes are given only for firm matches. A row's size may be missing; if present it is once, few, many or a size class.

v_gene: TRBV3-1
abundance: -
j_gene: TRBJ1-2
d_gene: -
CDR3aa: CASTSGPQGHTF
CDR3nt: TGTGCCAGCACCAGCGGGCCCCAAGGGCACACCTTC

v_gene: TRBV20-1
abundance: many
j_gene: TRBJ1-4
d_gene: -
CDR3aa: CSAMVGKTQANEKLFF
CDR3nt: TGCAGTGCTATGGTTGGCAAGACACAAGCTAATGAAAAACTGTTTTTT

v_gene: TRBV15
abundance: -
j_gene: TRBJ2-2
d_gene: -
CDR3aa: CATSRDSDISNTGELFF
CDR3nt: TGTGCCACCAGCAGAGATAGTGACATCTCGAACACCGGGGAGCTGTTTTTT

v_gene: TRBV6-6
abundance: -
j_gene: TRBJ2-7
d_gene: -
CDR3aa: CASSGNYEQYF
CDR3nt: TGTGCCAGCAGCGGCAACTACGAGCAGTACTTC

v_gene: TRBV6-5
abundance: -
j_gene: TRBJ2-3
d_gene: TRBD2
CDR3aa: CASSYSSGRVDTQYF
CDR3nt: TGTGCCAGCAGTTACTCTAGCGGGAGAGTAGATACGCAGTATTTT

v_gene: TRBV5-1
abundance: many
j_gene: TRBJ2-1
d_gene: TRBD2
CDR3aa: CASSLETSGYEQFF
CDR3nt: TGCGCCAGCAGCTTGGAGACTAGCGGTTATGAGCAGTTCTTC

v_gene: TRBV10-3
abundance: -
j_gene: TRBJ1-1
d_gene: -
CDR3aa: CAISGPPGRDTEAFF
CDR3nt: TGTGCCATCAGTGGACCTCCTGGGAGGGACACTGAAGCTTTCTTT

v_gene: TRBV7-8
abundance: -
j_gene: TRBJ1-2
d_gene: TRBD1
CDR3aa: CASSPTGGRGYTF
CDR3nt: TGTGCCAGCAGCCCGACAGGGGGGAGAGGCTACACCTTC

v_gene: TRBV6-1
abundance: -
j_gene: TRBJ2-1
d_gene: TRBD1
CDR3aa: CASNRVGQAKNEQFF
CDR3nt: TGTGCCAGCAACCGGGTCGGACAGGCTAAAAATGAGCAGTTCTTC

v_gene: TRBV20-1
abundance: once
j_gene: TRBJ1-1
d_gene: -
CDR3aa: CSASKGGMNTEAFF
CDR3nt: TGCAGTGCTTCGAAGGGGGGCATGAACACTGAAGCTTTCTTT

v_gene: TRBV20-1
abundance: -
j_gene: TRBJ2-3
d_gene: TRBD2
CDR3aa: CSARGGGGTDTQYF
CDR3nt: TGCAGTGCTAGAGGCGGCGGGGGAACAGATACGCAGTATTTT

v_gene: TRBV5-1
abundance: -
j_gene: TRBJ2-5
d_gene: -
CDR3aa: CASSLDTGIGETQYF
CDR3nt: TGCGCCAGCAGCTTGGATACAGGGATTGGAGAGACCCAGTACTTC

v_gene: TRBV27
abundance: few
j_gene: TRBJ2-3
d_gene: TRBD1
CDR3aa: CASRARQGSFGTDTQYF
CDR3nt: TGTGCCAGCCGGGCGAGACAGGGCTCTTTTGGCACAGATACGCAGTATTTT

v_gene: TRBV5-1
abundance: -
j_gene: TRBJ2-3
d_gene: -
CDR3aa: CASSLAGRGTDTQYF
CDR3nt: TGCGCCAGCAGCTTGGCCGGCAGGGGCACAGATACGCAGTATTTT

v_gene: TRBV20-1
abundance: few
j_gene: TRBJ1-4
d_gene: -
CDR3aa: CSAFPGQANEKLFF
CDR3nt: TGCAGTGCCTTTCCGGGACAAGCTAATGAAAAACTGTTTTTT

v_gene: TRBV6-5
abundance: few
j_gene: TRBJ2-5
d_gene: TRBD1
CDR3aa: CASSSGDRGQETQYF
CDR3nt: TGTGCCAGCAGTTCCGGTGACAGGGGACAAGAGACCCAGTACTTC

v_gene: TRBV5-5
abundance: -
j_gene: TRBJ2-7
d_gene: TRBD1
CDR3aa: CASGFGDRSYEQYF
CDR3nt: TGTGCCAGCGGCTTTGGGGACAGGAGCTACGAGCAGTACTTC

v_gene: TRBV5-6
abundance: many
j_gene: TRBJ1-2
d_gene: TRBD1
CDR3aa: CASSLAPGGNYGYTF
CDR3nt: TGTGCCAGCAGCTTGGCCCCAGGGGGGAACTATGGCTACACCTTC

v_gene: TRBV20-1
abundance: -
j_gene: TRBJ2-2
d_gene: TRBD2
CDR3aa: CSARPPGLVTGELFF
CDR3nt: TGCAGTGCTAGGCCGCCGGGACTAGTAACCGGGGAGCTGTTTTTT

v_gene: TRBV19
abundance: few
j_gene: TRBJ2-5
d_gene: -
CDR3aa: CASSLELGRGGETQYF
CDR3nt: TGTGCCAGTAGTCTCGAGCTGGGCAGGGGAGGAGAGACCCAGTACTTC

v_gene: TRBV20-1
abundance: few
j_gene: TRBJ1-6
d_gene: TRBD1
CDR3aa: CSARPGQGNSPLHF
CDR3nt: TGCAGTGCTAGACCGGGACAGGGAAATTCACCCCTCCACTTT

v_gene: TRBV19
abundance: -
j_gene: TRBJ1-2
d_gene: TRBD1
CDR3aa: CASSDQGARGYTF
CDR3nt: TGTGCCAGTAGTGACCAGGGGGCGAGGGGCTACACCTTC

v_gene: TRBV25-1
abundance: few
j_gene: TRBJ1-1
d_gene: TRBD1
CDR3aa: CASSDPGQGDTEAFF
CDR3nt: TGTGCCAGCAGTGACCCCGGACAGGGAGACACTGAAGCTTTCTTT

v_gene: TRBV2
abundance: -
j_gene: TRBJ1-5
d_gene: -
CDR3aa: CASSETGPQPQHF
CDR3nt: TGTGCCAGCAGTGAAACAGGGCCCCAGCCCCAGCATTTT

v_gene: TRBV6-1
abundance: -
j_gene: TRBJ1-2
d_gene: -
CDR3aa: CASSGQGDGYTF
CDR3nt: TGTGCCAGCAGTGGGCAGGGCGATGGCTACACCTTC

v_gene: TRBV18
abundance: -
j_gene: TRBJ2-2
d_gene: -
CDR3aa: CASSQDSTGELFF
CDR3nt: TGTGCCAGCTCCCAGGACAGCACCGGGGAGCTGTTTTTT

v_gene: TRBV7-2
abundance: few
j_gene: TRBJ1-2
d_gene: -
CDR3aa: CASSLEVQVPYGYTF
CDR3nt: TGTGCCAGCAGCTTAGAGGTACAGGTCCCCTATGGCTACACCTTC

v_gene: TRBV7-2
abundance: few
j_gene: TRBJ2-7
d_gene: TRBD2
CDR3aa: CASSKGLATTYEQYF
CDR3nt: TGTGCCAGCAGCAAGGGACTAGCGACTACCTACGAGCAGTACTTC

v_gene: TRBV20-1
abundance: -
j_gene: TRBJ2-5
d_gene: -
CDR3aa: CSASGTSQETQYF
CDR3nt: TGCAGTGCTTCTGGGACCAGCCAAGAGACCCAGTACTTC

v_gene: TRBV7-2
abundance: -
j_gene: TRBJ2-7
d_gene: -
CDR3aa: CASSFGYPFHEQYF
CDR3nt: TGTGCCAGCAGCTTCGGCTACCCATTCCACGAGCAGTACTTC

v_gene: TRBV4-1
abundance: -
j_gene: TRBJ2-1
d_gene: -
CDR3aa: CASSTPWGTYNEQFF
CDR3nt: TGCGCCAGCAGCACCCCGTGGGGGACCTACAATGAGCAGTTCTTC

v_gene: TRBV19
abundance: few
j_gene: TRBJ2-2
d_gene: TRBD1
CDR3aa: CASSIRGGGNTGELFF
CDR3nt: TGTGCCAGTAGTATTCGAGGGGGCGGAAACACCGGGGAGCTGTTTTTT

v_gene: TRBV3-1
abundance: -
j_gene: TRBJ2-1
d_gene: -
CDR3aa: CASSQDGGPYNEQFF
CDR3nt: TGTGCCAGCAGCCAAGACGGGGGACCTTACAATGAGCAGTTCTTC

v_gene: TRBV3-1
abundance: few
j_gene: TRBJ2-7
d_gene: TRBD1
CDR3aa: CASSQVGTGVAEQYF
CDR3nt: TGTGCCAGCAGCCAAGTCGGGACAGGGGTGGCCGAGCAGTACTTC

v_gene: TRBV9
abundance: -
j_gene: TRBJ1-2
d_gene: -
CDR3aa: CASSVGTASANYGYTF
CDR3nt: TGTGCCAGCAGCGTAGGGACAGCCTCGGCAAACTATGGCTACACCTTC

v_gene: TRBV5-1
abundance: once
j_gene: TRBJ2-3
d_gene: -
CDR3aa: CASTGGSVGTDTQYF
CDR3nt: TGCGCCAGCACTGGGGGGTCTGTGGGCACAGATACGCAGTATTTT

v_gene: TRBV12-3/TRBV12-4
abundance: -
j_gene: TRBJ1-1
d_gene: -
CDR3aa: CASSLRGTGNTEAFF
CDR3nt: TGTGCCAGCAGCTTGAGGGGTACAGGGAACACTGAAGCTTTCTTT

v_gene: TRBV20-1
abundance: few
j_gene: TRBJ2-7
d_gene: -
CDR3aa: CSAGGGGYEQYF
CDR3nt: TGCAGTGCGGGTGGAGGGGGGTACGAGCAGTACTTC

v_gene: TRBV20-1
abundance: -
j_gene: TRBJ2-1
d_gene: TRBD2
CDR3aa: CSARGGGTSVFNEQFF
CDR3nt: TGCAGTGCTAGAGGGGGCGGGACTAGCGTATTCAATGAGCAGTTCTTC

v_gene: TRBV5-1
abundance: -
j_gene: TRBJ2-2
d_gene: -
CDR3aa: CASSLRTVNMWTGELFF
CDR3nt: TGCGCCAGCAGCCTACGGACAGTCAATATGTGGACCGGGGAGCTGTTTTTT